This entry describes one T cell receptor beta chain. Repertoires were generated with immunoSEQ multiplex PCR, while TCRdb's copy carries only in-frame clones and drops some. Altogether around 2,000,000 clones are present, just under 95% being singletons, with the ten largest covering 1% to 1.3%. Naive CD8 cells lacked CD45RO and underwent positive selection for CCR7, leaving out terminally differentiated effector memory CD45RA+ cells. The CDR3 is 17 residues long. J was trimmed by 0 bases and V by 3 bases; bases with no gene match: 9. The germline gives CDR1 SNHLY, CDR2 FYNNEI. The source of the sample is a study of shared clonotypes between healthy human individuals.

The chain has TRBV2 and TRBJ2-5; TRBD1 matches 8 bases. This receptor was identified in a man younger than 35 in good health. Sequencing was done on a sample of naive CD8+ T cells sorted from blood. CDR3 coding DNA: TGTGCCAGCAGTGAGGAATCGGACAGGGCGTACCAAGAGACCCAGTACTTC. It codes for CASSEESDRAYQETQYF. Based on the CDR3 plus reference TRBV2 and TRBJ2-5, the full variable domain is EPEVTQTPSHQVTQMGQEVILRCVPISNHLYFYWYRQILGQKVEFLVSFYNNEISEKSEIFDDQFSVERPDGSNFTLKIRSTKLEDSAMYFCASSEESDRAYQETQYFGPGTRLLVL.